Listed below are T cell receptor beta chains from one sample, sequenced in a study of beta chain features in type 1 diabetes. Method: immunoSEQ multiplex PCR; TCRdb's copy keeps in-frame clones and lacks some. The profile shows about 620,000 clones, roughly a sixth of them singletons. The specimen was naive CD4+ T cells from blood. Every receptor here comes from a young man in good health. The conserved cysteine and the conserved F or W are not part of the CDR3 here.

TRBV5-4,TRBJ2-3,ASSQADTQY
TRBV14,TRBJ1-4,ASSLVGATNEKLF
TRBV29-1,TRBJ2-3,SVVRTSGTDTQY
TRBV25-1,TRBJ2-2,ASQGTGNTGELF
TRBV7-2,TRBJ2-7,ASSPGLAGPAYEQY
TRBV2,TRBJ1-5,ASRMDRGGQPQH
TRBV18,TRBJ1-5,ASRSGNQPQH
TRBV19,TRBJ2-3,ASKRGGRADTQY
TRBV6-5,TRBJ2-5,ASSVGGGRIETQY
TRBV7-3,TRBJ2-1,ASSGGIAVEQF
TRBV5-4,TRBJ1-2,ASSFGTAGYT
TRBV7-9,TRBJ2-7,ASSSKSPRHEQY
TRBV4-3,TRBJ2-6,ASSQGFKAGGISGANVLT
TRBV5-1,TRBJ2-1,ASSLEGTSAVNEQF
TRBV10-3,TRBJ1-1,AISTQGENTEAF
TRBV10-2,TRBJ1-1,ASRDRVNTEAF
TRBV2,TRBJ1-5,ASSGNRRNQPQH
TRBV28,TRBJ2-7,AGGHPAYEQY
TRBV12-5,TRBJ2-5,ASGLLPRPRHPGTQY
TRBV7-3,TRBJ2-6,ASRGEAGANVLT
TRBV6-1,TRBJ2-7,ASSGTGVSEQY
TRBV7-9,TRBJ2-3,ASSFSNLVPDTQY
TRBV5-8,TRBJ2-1,ASRYPGGSRTGDEQF
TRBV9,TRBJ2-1,ASSVRDRGRLAGSYNEQF
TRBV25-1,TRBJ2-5,ASSALDREIETQY
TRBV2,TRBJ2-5,ASSEARNFKY
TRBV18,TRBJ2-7,ASSPGGGDVYEQY
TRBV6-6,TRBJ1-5,ASSYPSQNSNQPQH
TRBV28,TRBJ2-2,ASRSNFNTGELF
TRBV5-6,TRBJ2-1,ASSRSVAFSNEQF
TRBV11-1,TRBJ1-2,ASSLGGPGGT
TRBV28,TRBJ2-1,ASRDRTENNEQF
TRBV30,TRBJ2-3,AWSVSRTSGDTDTQY
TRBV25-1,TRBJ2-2,ASSEVRGQGGELF
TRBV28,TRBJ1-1,ASKGQGGTEAF
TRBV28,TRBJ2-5,ASMKIRLLAPEETQY
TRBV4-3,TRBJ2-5,ASSQRLPTVQETQY
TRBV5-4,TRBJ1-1,ASSRDRLADAF
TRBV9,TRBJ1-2,ASSVAQALGGYT
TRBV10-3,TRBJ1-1,AISAQGMNTEAF
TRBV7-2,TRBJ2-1,ASSLRQGKQF
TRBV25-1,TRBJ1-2,ASSVGGGYGYT
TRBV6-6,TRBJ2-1,ASTLGGVYNEQF
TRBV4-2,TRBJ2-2,ASSQEGLAINTGELF
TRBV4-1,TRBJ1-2,ASSQDRQLNYGYT
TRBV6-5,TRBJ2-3,ASRGSAGGTDTQY
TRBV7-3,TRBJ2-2,ASSQPPTGELF
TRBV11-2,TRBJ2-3,ASRQLRGPGTDTQY
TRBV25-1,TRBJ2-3,ASSELGRIVTDTQY
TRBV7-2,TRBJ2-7,ASSLAVQGDEQY
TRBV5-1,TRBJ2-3,ASSPGHKGADTQY
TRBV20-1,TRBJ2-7,SASLYEQY
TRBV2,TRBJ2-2,ASSERGINTGELF
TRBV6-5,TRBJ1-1,ASSTGQALNTEAF